Below, one TCR beta chain is given with its context. Original processing methods: For nucleated cells, counts were estimated from reference gene primer amplification. This table comes from immunoSEQ multiplex PCR, and its TCRdb copy is limited to in-frame clones, with some not included. V, J and clone size are those of that table, while D and trimming were read from the DNA. The sample records about half a million clones, roughly 85% being singletons. This record comes from a study of blood T cell repertoires in COVID-19. Study background: Researchers got acute and convalescent COVID-19 samples from the United States, Italy and Spain. T cells, B-cell-depleted T cells, or PBMCs provided the cDNA or gDNA that served as material.

CDR3 length: 12 residues. Germline lookup yields CDR1 GTSNPN and CDR2 SVGIG (reference sequence). This receptor was obtained from a human donor in a cohort sampled during active COVID-19. Sequenced input: peripheral blood. The chain couples TRBV30 to TRBJ1-2, with D perhaps matching TRBD1 (6 bases). Written as DNA, the CDR3 is TGTGCGCAGCCAGGGGCCCAATATGGCTACACCTTC. It codes for CAQPGAQYGYTF.